This T cell receptor (beta chain) was documented in a study of shared clonotypes between healthy human individuals. With regard to this clone: Antigen unknown.

Per germline, CDR1 KGHSH and CDR2 LQKENI. There are 15 residues in the CDR3. With 3 bases removed from V and 1 base from J, the gap between germline ends came to 11 bases. Sorted-subset replicate PCR reactions were performed with roughly 200 ng DNA, corresponding to 30,000 or so T cell genomes. Profiled with immunoSEQ multiplex PCR; TCRdb holds only in-frame clones, not every one. The data contain 1,400,000 or so clones, approximately 98.5% of them singletons. The study enrolled healthy HIV-negative adults without recent acute infections or vaccinations as donors. Study findings and constraints: Generation probabilities were higher for clonotypes shared across all four sorted-subset donors than for unshared ones.

Sequencing was carried out using naive CD4+ T cells sorted from blood. As to subset: CD45RA+ positively selected. The TCR comes from a man aged 25 to 40 in good health. This sequence joins TRBV18 and TRBJ2-3, with a possible D match to TRBD2 (6 bases). CDR3 amino acids: CASSPVPSGTDTQYF. The CDR3 DNA sequence: TGTGCCAGCTCACCGGTCCCTAGCGGCACAGATACGCAGTATTTT. Filled out from reference TRBV18 and TRBJ2-3, the complete variable domain reads NAGVMQNPRHLVRRRGQEARLRCSPMKGHSHVYWYRQLPEEGLKFMVYLQKENIIDESGMPKERFSAEFPKEGPSILRIQQVVRGDSAAYFCASSPVPSGTDTQYFGPGTRLTVL.